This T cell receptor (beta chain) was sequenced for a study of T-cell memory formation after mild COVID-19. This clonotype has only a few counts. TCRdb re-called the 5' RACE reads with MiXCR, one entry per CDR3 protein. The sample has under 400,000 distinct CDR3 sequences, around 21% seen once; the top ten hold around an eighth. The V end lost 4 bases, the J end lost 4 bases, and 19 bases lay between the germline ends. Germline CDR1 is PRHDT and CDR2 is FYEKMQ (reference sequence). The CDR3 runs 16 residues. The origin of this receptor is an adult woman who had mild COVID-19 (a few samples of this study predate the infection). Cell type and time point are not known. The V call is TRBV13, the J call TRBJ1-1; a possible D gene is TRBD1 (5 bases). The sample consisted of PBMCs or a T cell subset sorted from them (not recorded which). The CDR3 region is CASSSQSTPRGTEAFF. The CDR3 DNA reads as TGTGCCAGCAGCTCCCAGTCCACACCAAGGGGCACTGAAGCTTTCTTT. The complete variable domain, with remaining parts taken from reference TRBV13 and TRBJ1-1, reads AAGVIQSPRHLIKEKRETATLKCYPIPRHDTVYWYQQGPGQDPQFLISFYEKMQSDKGSIPDRFSAQQFSDYHSELNMSSLELGDSALYFCASSSQSTPRGTEAFFGQGTRLTVV.